This entry concerns a single T cell receptor beta chain. Original data processing: Cell counts per sample came from amplifying reference gene primers. The protocol was immunoSEQ multiplex PCR, while the TCRdb copy is restricted to in-frame clones and leaves out a portion. The DNA was the basis for D and trimming; V, J and clone size are from that table. The table lists 120,000 to 150,000 clones, less than 90% of them singletons. This sample stems from a study of blood T cell repertoires in COVID-19. Study-level background: The origin of the acute and convalescent COVID-19 samples was the United States, Italy and Spain. PBMCs, B-cell-depleted T cells, or T cells were the source of the cDNA or gDNA that made up the material.

The TCR was taken from a woman between 45 and 60 years old who had been exposed to COVID-19. The sequenced sample was PBMCs or T cells enriched from blood (not recorded which).

CDR3: CATPPWGGPMNTEAFF. In DNA form, the CDR3 reads TGTGCCACCCCCCCTTGGGGAGGGCCGATGAACACTGAAGCTTTCTTT. V is TRBV24-1 and J is TRBJ1-1; D not certain. Deletions cut 9 bases from V and 0 bases from J, with 19 bases between. This CDR3 is built from 16 residues. In germline, CDR1 is KGHDR, CDR2 SFDVKD.